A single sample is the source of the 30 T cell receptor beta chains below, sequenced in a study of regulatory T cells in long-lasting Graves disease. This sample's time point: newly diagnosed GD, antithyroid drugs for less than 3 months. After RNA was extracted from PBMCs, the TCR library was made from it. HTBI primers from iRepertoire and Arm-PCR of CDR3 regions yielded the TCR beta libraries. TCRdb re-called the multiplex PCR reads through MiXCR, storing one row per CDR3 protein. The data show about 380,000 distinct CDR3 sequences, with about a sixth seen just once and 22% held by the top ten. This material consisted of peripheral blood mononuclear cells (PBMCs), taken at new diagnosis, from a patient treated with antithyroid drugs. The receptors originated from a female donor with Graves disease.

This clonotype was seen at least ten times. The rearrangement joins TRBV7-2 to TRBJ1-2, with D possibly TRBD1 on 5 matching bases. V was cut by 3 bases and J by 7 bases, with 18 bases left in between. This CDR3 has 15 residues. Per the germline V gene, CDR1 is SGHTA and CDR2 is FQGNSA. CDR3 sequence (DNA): TGTGCCAGCAGCTTTTTCTCAGGGAGGTCTTCTGGCTACACCTTC. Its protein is CASSFFSGRSSGYTF.

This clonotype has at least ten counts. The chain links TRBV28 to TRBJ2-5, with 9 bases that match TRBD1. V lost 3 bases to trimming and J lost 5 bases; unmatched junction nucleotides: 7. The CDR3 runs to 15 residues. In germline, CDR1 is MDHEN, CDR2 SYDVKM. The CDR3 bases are TGTGCCAGCAGTTTTAAAACAGGGGGCCTGGAGACCCAGTACTTC. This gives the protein CASSFKTGGLETQYF.

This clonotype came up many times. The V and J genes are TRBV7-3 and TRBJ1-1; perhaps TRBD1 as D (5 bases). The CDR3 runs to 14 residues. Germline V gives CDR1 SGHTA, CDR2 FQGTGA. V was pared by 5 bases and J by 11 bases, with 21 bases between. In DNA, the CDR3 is TGTGCCAGCAGCCCAACCGGGACCGCAGAGGCGGCTTTCTTT. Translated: CASSPTGTAEAAFF.

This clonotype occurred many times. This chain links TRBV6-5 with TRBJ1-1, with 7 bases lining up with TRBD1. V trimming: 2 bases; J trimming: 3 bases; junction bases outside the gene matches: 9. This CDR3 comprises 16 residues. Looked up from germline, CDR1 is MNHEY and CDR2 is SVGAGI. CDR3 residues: CASSYHMEGAHTEAFF. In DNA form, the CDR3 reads TGTGCCAGCAGTTACCACATGGAGGGGGCGCACACTGAAGCTTTCTTT.

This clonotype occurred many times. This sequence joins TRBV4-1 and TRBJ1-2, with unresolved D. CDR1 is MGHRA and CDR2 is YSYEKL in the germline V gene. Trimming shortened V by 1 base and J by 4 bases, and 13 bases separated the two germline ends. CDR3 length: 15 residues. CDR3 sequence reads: CASSQGTSGVYGYTF. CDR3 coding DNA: TGCGCCAGCAGCCAAGGGACCTCAGGAGTCTATGGCTACACCTTC.

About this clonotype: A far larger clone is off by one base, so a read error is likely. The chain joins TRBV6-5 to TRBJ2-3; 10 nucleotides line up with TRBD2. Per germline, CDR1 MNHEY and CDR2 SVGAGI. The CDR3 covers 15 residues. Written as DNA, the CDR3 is TGTGCCGGCAGTGACTCGACTAGCGGGACAGATACGCAGTATTTT. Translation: CAGSDSTSGTDTQYF.

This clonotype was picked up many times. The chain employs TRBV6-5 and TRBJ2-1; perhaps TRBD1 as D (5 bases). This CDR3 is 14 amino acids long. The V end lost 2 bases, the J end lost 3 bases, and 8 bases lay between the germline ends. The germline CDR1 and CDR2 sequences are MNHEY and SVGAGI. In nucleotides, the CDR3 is TGTGCCAGCAGTTACGAGGACAACTACAATGAGCAGTTCTTC. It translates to CASSYEDNYNEQFF.

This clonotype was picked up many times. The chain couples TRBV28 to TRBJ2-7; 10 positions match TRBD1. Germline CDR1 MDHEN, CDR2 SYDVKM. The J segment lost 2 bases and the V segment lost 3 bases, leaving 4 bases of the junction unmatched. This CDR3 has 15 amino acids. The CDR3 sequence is CASSFRDRGTYEQYF. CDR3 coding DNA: TGTGCCAGCAGTTTTAGGGACAGGGGTACCTACGAGCAGTACTTC.

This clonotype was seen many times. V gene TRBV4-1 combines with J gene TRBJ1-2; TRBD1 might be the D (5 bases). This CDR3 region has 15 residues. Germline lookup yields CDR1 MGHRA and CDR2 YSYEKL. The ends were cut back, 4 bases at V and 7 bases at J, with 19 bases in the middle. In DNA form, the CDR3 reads TGCGCCAGCAGCCCTAAGGGTACATCTCAGGGTGGCTACACCTTC. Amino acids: CASSPKGTSQGGYTF.

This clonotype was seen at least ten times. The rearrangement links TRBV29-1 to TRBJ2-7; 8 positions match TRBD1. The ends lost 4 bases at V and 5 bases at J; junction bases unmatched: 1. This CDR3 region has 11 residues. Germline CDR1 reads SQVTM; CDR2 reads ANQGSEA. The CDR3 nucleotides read TGCAGCGTTGCGACAGGGGACGAGCAGTACTTC. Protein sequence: CSVATGDEQYF.

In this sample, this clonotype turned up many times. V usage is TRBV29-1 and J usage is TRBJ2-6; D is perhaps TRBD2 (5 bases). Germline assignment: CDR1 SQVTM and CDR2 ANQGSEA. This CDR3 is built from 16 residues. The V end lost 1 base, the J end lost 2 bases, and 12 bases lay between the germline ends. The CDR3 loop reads CSVEVYRGAGANVLTF. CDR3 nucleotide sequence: TGCAGCGTTGAAGTGTATCGGGGTGCTGGGGCCAACGTCCTGACTTTC. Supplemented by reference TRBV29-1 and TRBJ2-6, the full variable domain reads SAVISQKPSRDICQRGTSLTIQCQVDSQVTMMFWYRQQPGQSLTLIATANQGSEATYESGFVIDKFPISRPNLTFSTLTVSNMSPEDSSIYLCSVEVYRGAGANVLTFGAGSRLTVL.

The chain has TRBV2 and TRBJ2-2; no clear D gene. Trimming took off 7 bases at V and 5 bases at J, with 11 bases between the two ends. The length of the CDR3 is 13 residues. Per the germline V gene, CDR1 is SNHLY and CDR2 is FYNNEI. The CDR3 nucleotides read TGTGCCAGCACCCCGCTTCGGACCGGGGAGCTGTTTTTT. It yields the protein CASTPLRTGELFF. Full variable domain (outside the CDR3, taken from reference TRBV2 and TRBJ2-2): EPEVTQTPSHQVTQMGQEVILRCVPISNHLYFYWYRQILGQKVEFLVSFYNNEISEKSEIFDDQFSVERPDGSNFTLKIRSTKLEDSAMYFCASTPLRTGELFFGEGSRLTVL.

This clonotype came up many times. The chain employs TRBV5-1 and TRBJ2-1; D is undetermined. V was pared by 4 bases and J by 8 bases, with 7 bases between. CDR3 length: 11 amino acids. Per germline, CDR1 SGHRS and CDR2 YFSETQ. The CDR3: CASSVSYEQFF. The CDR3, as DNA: TGCGCCAGCAGCGTTAGCTATGAGCAGTTCTTC.

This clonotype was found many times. The CDR3 loop is CASSLIAGADTGELFF. CDR3 nucleotides: TGCGCCAGCAGCTTAATAGCGGGGGCGGACACCGGGGAGCTGTTTTTT. The genes are TRBV5-1 and TRBJ2-2; 9 nucleotides align to TRBD2. The CDR3 has 16 residues. Trimming took 2 bases from V and 3 from J; bases not matched to a gene: 5. CDR1 is SGHRS, CDR2 YFSETQ, per germline. Together with reference TRBV5-1 and TRBJ2-2, the CDR3 gives the full variable domain: KAGVTQTPRYLIKTRGQQVTLSCSPISGHRSVSWYQQTPGQGLQFLFEYFSETQRNKGNFPGRFSGRQFSNSRSEMNVSTLELGDSALYLCASSLIAGADTGELFFGEGSRLTVL.

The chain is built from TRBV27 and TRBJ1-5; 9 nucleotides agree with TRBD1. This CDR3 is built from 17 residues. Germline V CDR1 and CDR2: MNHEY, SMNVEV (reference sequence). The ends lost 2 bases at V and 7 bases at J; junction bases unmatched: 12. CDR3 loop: CASSLIYTGGGGQPQHF. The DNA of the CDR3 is TGTGCCAGCAGTTTAATTTATACAGGGGGCGGGGGACAGCCCCAGCATTTT.

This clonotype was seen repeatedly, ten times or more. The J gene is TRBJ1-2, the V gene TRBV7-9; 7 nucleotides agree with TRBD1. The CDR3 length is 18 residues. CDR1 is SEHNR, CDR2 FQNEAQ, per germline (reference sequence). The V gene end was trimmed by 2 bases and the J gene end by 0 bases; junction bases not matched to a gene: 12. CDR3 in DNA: TGTGCCAGCAGCTTATGGCCCCGGGACAGATATTCTAACTATGGCTACACCTTC. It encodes CASSLWPRDRYSNYGYTF.

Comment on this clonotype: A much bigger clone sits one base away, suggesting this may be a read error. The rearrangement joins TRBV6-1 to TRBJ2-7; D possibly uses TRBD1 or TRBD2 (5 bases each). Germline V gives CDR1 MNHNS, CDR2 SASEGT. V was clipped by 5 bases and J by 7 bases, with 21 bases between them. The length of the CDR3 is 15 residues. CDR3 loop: CASSPWGNLLREQYF. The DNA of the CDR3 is TGTGCCAGCAGTCCGTGGGGGAACCTTTTACGAGAGCAGTACTTC.

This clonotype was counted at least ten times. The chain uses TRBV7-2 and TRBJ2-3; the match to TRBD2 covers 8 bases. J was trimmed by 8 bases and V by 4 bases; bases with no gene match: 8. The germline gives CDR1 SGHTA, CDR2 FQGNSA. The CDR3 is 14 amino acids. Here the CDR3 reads CASSSSGSSGTQYF. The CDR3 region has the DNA TGTGCCAGCAGCTCGAGCGGGAGCTCGGGTACGCAGTATTTT.

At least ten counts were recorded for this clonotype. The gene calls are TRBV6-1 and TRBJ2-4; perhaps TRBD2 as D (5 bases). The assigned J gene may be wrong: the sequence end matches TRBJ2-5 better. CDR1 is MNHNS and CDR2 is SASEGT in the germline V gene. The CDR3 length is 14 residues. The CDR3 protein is CASSPDWSGWTQYF. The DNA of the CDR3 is TGTGCCAGCAGCCCGGACTGGTCTGGTTGGACCCAGTACTTC.

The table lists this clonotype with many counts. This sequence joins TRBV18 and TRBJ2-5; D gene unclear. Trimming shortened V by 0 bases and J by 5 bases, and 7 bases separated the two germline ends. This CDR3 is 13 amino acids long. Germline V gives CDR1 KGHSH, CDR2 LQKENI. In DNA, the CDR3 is TGTGCCAGCTCACCACCAGGGCGGGAGACCCAGTACTTC. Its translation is CASSPPGRETQYF.

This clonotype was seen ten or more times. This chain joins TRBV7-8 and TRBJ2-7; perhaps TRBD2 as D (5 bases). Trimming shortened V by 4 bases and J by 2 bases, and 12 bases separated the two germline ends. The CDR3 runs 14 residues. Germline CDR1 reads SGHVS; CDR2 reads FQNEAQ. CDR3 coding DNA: TGTGCCAGCAGCTGGGGAGCGCCCCCCTACGAGCAGTACTTC. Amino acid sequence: CASSWGAPPYEQYF.

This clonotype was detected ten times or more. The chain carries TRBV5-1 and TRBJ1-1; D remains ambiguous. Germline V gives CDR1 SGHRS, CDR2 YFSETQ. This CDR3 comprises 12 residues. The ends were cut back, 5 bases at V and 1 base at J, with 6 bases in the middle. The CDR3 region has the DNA TGCGCCAGCAGACTCGGGAACACTGAAGCTTTCTTT. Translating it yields CASRLGNTEAFF.

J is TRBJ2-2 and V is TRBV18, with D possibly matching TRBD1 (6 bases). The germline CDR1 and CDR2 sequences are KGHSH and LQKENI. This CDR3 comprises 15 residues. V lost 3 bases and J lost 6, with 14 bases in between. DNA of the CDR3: TGTGCCAGCTCACCCTCGCACAGGGATCCCGGGGAGCTGTTTTTT. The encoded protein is CASSPSHRDPGELFF.

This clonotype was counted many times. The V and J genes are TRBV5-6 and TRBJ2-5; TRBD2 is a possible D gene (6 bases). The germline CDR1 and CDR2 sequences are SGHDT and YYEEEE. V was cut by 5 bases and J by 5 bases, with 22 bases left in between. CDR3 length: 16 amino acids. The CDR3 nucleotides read TGTGCCAGCAGGCCACGGGAGTTAAGGAGTACGGAGACCCAGTACTTC. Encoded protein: CASRPRELRSTETQYF.

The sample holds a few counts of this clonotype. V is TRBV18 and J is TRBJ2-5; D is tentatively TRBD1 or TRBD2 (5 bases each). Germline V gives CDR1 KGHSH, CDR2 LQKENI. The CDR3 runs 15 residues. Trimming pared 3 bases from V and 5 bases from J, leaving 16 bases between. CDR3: CASSPGPGSGETQYF. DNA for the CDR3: TGTGCCAGCTCACCGGGACCAGGTTCGGGGGAGACCCAGTACTTC.

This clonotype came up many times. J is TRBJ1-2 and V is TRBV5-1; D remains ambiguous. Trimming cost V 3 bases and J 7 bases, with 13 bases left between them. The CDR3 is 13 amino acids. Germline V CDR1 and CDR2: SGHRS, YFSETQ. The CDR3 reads CASSSPSRAGYTF. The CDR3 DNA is TGCGCCAGCAGCTCTCCTTCTAGGGCTGGCTACACCTTC.

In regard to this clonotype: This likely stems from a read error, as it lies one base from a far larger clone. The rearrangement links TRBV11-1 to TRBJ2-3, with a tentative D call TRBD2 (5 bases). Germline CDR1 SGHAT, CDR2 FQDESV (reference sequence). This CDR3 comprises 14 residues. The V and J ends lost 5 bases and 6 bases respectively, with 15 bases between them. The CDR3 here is CASSPRGPHDTQYF. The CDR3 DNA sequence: TGTGCCAGCAGCCCGCGCGGGCCTCATGATACGCAGTATTTT. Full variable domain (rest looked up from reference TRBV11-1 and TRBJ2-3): EAEVAQSPRYKITEKSQAVAFWCDPISGHATLYWYRQILGQGPELLVQFQDESVVDDSQLPKDRFSAERLKGVDSTLKIQPAELGDSAMYLCASSPRGPHDTQYFGPGTRLTVL.

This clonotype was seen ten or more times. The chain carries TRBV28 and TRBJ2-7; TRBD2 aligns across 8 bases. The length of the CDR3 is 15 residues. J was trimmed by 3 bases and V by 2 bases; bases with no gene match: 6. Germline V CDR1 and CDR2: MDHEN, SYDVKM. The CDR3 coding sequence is TGTGCCAGCAGTTTAGCGAGCGGGAGCCGCTACGAGCAGTACTTC. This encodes CASSLASGSRYEQYF.

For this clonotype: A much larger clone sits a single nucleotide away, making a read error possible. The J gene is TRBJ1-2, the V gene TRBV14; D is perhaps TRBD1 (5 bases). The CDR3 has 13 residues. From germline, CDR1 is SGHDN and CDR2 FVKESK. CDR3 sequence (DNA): TGTGCCAGCAGCCAAGATTCAGGGTATGGCCACACCTTC. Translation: CASSQDSGYGHTF.

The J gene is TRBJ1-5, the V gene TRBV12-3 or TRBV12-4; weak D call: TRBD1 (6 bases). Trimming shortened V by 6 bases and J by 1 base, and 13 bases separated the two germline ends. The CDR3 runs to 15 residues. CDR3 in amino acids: CASRNSRGSNQPQHF. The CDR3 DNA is TGTGCCAGCAGGAACTCCAGGGGAAGCAATCAGCCCCAGCATTTT.